These 17 T cell receptor beta chains share one sample of origin, sequenced in a study of radiotherapy plus CTLA-4 blockade in lung cancer (dated by TCRdb to between 2018 and 2020). The library was generated by the immunoSEQ multiplex PCR assay. Imported from immuneACCESS, the table was reduced by TCRdb to in-frame sequences with V and J called. These copies leave out some clones; in studies compared against another copy, an unresolved V gene accounts for under half, and the cause of the remainder is not known. Present in this sample are about 98,000 clones, about 81% of which were seen just once. Of the sample, around 3.7% falls within the top ten clones. Sample: peripheral blood, taken from a patient treated with radiotherapy plus ipilimumab. These receptors all stem from a human donor with non-small cell lung cancer who had a partial response to radiotherapy plus ipilimumab.

The rearrangement joins TRBV7-9 to TRBJ2-7; 9 bases align to TRBD2. CDR1 and CDR2 (germline): SEHNR, FQNEAQ (reference sequence). The CDR3 runs to 15 residues. V trimming: 3 bases; J trimming: 7 bases; junction bases outside the gene matches: 10. The CDR3 sequence: CASSFSGRTPWEQYF. The CDR3 region has the DNA TGTGCCAGCAGCTTTAGCGGGAGAACCCCTTGGGAGCAGTACTTC.

The rearrangement uses TRBV28 and TRBJ2-2; D might be TRBD2 (5 bases). Trimming took off 6 bases at V and 1 base at J, with 6 bases between the two ends. CDR3 size: 13 residues. Per the germline V gene, CDR1 is MDHEN and CDR2 is SYDVKM. The chain's CDR3 is CASRAENTGELFF. CDR3 DNA: TGTGCCAGCAGAGCGGAGAACACCGGGGAGCTGTTTTTT.

The rearrangement uses TRBV6-5 and TRBJ2-7, with D possibly TRBD1 on 5 matching bases. V lost 6 bases and J lost 7, with 22 bases in between. The length of the CDR3 is 15 residues. Germline CDR1 MNHEY, CDR2 SVGAGI. CDR3 residues: CASRPRQKTNGEQYF. In DNA, the CDR3 is TGTGCCAGCAGACCCCGACAGAAGACAAATGGGGAGCAGTACTTC.

The chain is built from TRBV10-1 and TRBJ2-5, with 12 bases aligning to TRBD2. The DNA end is more similar to TRBJ2-7, so the J call may be wrong. The CDR3 loop spans 17 amino acids. Germline V gene lookup returns CDR1 WNHNN and CDR2 SYGVQD (reference sequence). This CDR3 reads CASSGLAGGPPFGEQYF. CDR3 coding DNA: TGCGCCAGCAGCGGGCTAGCGGGAGGGCCCCCATTCGGCGAGCAGTACTTC.

The chain recombines TRBV4-1 with TRBJ2-1; 10 bases align to TRBD2. This CDR3 comprises 16 residues. Losses at the gene ends were 5 bases for V and 0 bases for J; bases not matched to a gene: 4. Looked up from germline, CDR1 is MGHRA and CDR2 is YSYEKL. The CDR3 is CASSGERGGSYNEQFF. CDR3 DNA sequence: TGCGCCAGCAGCGGTGAGCGGGGGGGCTCCTACAATGAGCAGTTCTTC.

This clone was recorded only once. The chain recombines TRBV28 with TRBJ2-2; 12 bases are shared with TRBD2. The ends lost 6 bases at V and 6 bases at J; junction bases unmatched: 5. The CDR3 loop spans 15 amino acids. CDR1 is MDHEN and CDR2 is SYDVKM in the germline V gene. In DNA, the CDR3 is TGTGCCAGCAGGTCTAGCGGGAGGGCACCCGGGGAGCTGTTTTTT. This sequence encodes CASRSSGRAPGELFF.

This clone was seen just once. Other DNA sequences from this sample encode an identical CDR3 as well. This chain joins TRBV27 and TRBJ1-1, with D perhaps matching TRBD1 (5 bases). Trimming removed 7 bases from V and 5 bases from J, with 23 bases in between. This CDR3 region has 16 residues. CDR1 is MNHEY, CDR2 SMNVEV, per germline (reference sequence). The CDR3: CASISDLGPLGTEAFF. Here the CDR3 DNA reads TGTGCCAGCATCTCAGATCTGGGGCCCCTGGGAACTGAAGCTTTCTTT.

This sequence joins TRBV7-9 and TRBJ2-7; a possible D gene is TRBD1 (5 bases). The CDR3 is made up of 12 amino acids. The V end lost 5 bases, the J end lost 6 bases, and 11 bases lay between the germline ends. The V gene's germline CDR1 is SEHNR and CDR2 FQNEAQ (reference sequence). In nucleotides, the CDR3 is TGTGCCAGCAGCGCCAGGGCGGCCGAGCAGTACTTC. This gives the protein CASSARAAEQYF. Full variable domain (outside the CDR3, taken from reference TRBV7-9 and TRBJ2-7): DTGVSQNPRHKITKRGQNVTFRCDPISEHNRLYWYRQTLGQGPEFLTYFQNEAQLEKSRLLSDRFSAERPKGSFSTLEIQRTEQGDSAMYLCASSARAAEQYFGPGTRLTVT.

This clone was detected only once. The chain is built from TRBV11-2 and TRBJ2-3; D not certain. V was trimmed by 4 bases and J by 0 bases, leaving 11 bases between them. In germline, CDR1 is SGHAT, CDR2 FQNNGV. The length of the CDR3 is 15 residues. CDR3 sequence reads: CASSSPRPSTDTQYF. The CDR3 region has the DNA TGTGCCAGCAGCTCTCCGCGGCCTAGCACAGATACGCAGTATTTT.

This clone showed up just a few times. The chain combines TRBV27 with TRBJ1-2; TRBD1 matches 9 bases. V lost 5 bases, J lost 5 bases, and 15 bases stayed unmatched. The V gene's germline CDR1 is MNHEY and CDR2 SMNVEV (reference sequence). The CDR3 totals 17 residues. This CDR3 is CASSPGGTGPIGYGYTF. CDR3 sequence (DNA): TGTGCCAGCAGTCCGGGGGGGACAGGGCCGATTGGGTATGGCTACACCTTC.

The rearrangement uses TRBV19 and TRBJ2-7; 7 positions agree with TRBD1. J lost 6 bases, V lost 3 bases, and 11 bases had no gene match. Per the germline V gene, CDR1 is LNHDA and CDR2 is SQIVND (reference sequence). The CDR3 is made up of 15 amino acids. The CDR3 DNA reads TGTGCCAGTAGTATTCGCCCGGGACAGAGTCTCGAGCAGTACTTC. Protein: CASSIRPGQSLEQYF.

V usage is TRBV28 and J usage is TRBJ1-2, with D uncertain. The CDR3 is made up of 15 amino acids. Germline values: CDR1 MDHEN, CDR2 SYDVKM. V lost 7 bases and J lost 4, with 19 bases in between. CDR3 nucleotides: TGTGCCAGCATGGGAGGCAGCACATTACTCTATGGCTACACCTTC. Translating it yields CASMGGSTLLYGYTF.

About this clone itself: At one boundary the junction diverges from the germline segment, which might be a read error. The V call is TRBV2, the J call TRBJ2-7; 7 nucleotides match TRBD2. Germline assignment: CDR1 SNHLY and CDR2 FYNNEI. The CDR3 has 11 amino acids. In DNA, the CDR3 is TGTGCCAGCAGTTTGAACCGGGACTACTCGTTC. Translated, it gives CASSLNRDYSF.

Concerning this clone: This CDR3 is missing its conserved last phenylalanine or tryptophan, likely due to a read error. The chain uses TRBV5-1 and TRBJ1-6, with D possibly TRBD1 on 6 matching bases. Germline-derived CDR1 and CDR2 are SGHRS and YFSETQ. The V gene lost 2 bases and the J gene lost 7 bases, with 10 bases spanning the gap. CDR3 size: 14 residues. DNA for the CDR3: TGCGCCAGCAGCTTCAACACAGGGAATTCACCCCTCCACCTT. The encoded protein is CASSFNTGNSPLHL.

The rearrangement uses TRBV28 and TRBJ2-7; D is possibly TRBD1 (6 bases). This CDR3 spans 18 amino acids. Per germline, CDR1 MDHEN and CDR2 SYDVKM. V was cut by 1 base and J by 0 bases, with 19 bases left in between. CDR3: CASSLYRVGAESSYEQYF. The CDR3 DNA reads TGTGCCAGCAGTTTATACAGGGTTGGAGCGGAAAGCTCCTACGAGCAGTACTTC.

This clone is a singleton in its sample. J is TRBJ1-2 and V is TRBV9; the match to TRBD1 covers 9 bases. This CDR3 has 14 amino acids. The ends lost 5 bases at V and 8 bases at J; junction bases unmatched: 10. In germline, CDR1 is SGDLS, CDR2 YYNGEE. In DNA, the CDR3 is TGTGCCAGCAGTGTTACAGGGGGCAATTGGGGCTACACCTTC. This gives the protein CASSVTGGNWGYTF. Looking up the rest from reference TRBV9 and TRBJ1-2 gives the full variable domain: DSGVTQTPKHLITATGQRVTLRCSPRSGDLSVYWYQQSLDQGLQFLIQYYNGEERAKGNILERFSAQQFPDLHSELNLSSLELGDSALYFCASSVTGGNWGYTFGSGTRLTVV.

Here the CDR3 reads CASSRSENTYEQYF. CDR3 in DNA: TGTGCCAGCAGTCGGAGCGAGAACACCTACGAGCAGTACTTC. The chain couples TRBV6-6 to TRBJ2-7; D not certain. V lost 5 bases and J lost 2, with 13 bases in between. Per the germline V gene, CDR1 is MNHNY and CDR2 is SVGAGI (reference sequence). The length of the CDR3 is 14 residues.